This is a list of T cell receptor beta chains from one sample in a study of low-dose radiotherapy and immunotherapy resistance in tumors. TCRdb reanalysed the reads using MiXCR and keeps one entry per CDR3 protein. The data contain some 40,000 distinct CDR3 sequences, less than 25% of them singletons. The sequencing used PBMCs, collected after low-dose radiotherapy plus immunotherapy. These receptors were taken from a female donor with ovarian cancer. The CDR3 runs from the conserved cysteine through the conserved F or W. A D gene is named only where the DNA matches it firmly. Expanded clones are given a class, and other clones once, few, many or no size at all.

j_call v_call d_call cdr3_length clone_size cdr3_aa cdr3_nt
TRBJ2-7 TRBV7-9 TRBD1 14 . CASSPPGGTGEQYF TGTGCCAGCAGCCCCCCAGGGGGTACGGGCGAGCAGTACTTC
TRBJ2-2 TRBV27 TRBD1 15 . CASSHGQGWTGELFF TGTGCCAGCAGTCACGGACAGGGATGGACCGGGGAGCTGTTTTTT
TRBJ1-1 TRBV11-2 . 15 many CASSLVGGMATEAFF TGTGCCAGCAGCTTAGTGGGGGGTATGGCCACTGAAGCTTTCTTT
TRBJ2-7 TRBV5-1 TRBD1 14 many CASSSWTGNLEQYF TGCGCCAGCAGCTCCTGGACAGGGAACCTCGAGCAGTACTTC
TRBJ2-3 TRBV5-4 . 16 many CASSLGMQSSTDTQYF TGTGCCAGCAGCTTGGGCATGCAGTCTAGCACAGATACGCAGTATTTT
TRBJ2-2 TRBV5-4 TRBD1 13 few CASSTWDSGELFF TGTGCCAGCAGCACCTGGGACAGCGGGGAGCTGTTTTTT
TRBJ1-6 TRBV27 . 18 . CASSSPSGLSSYNSPLHF TGTGCCAGCAGTTCCCCCTCGGGACTTAGCTCCTATAATTCACCCCTCCACTTT
TRBJ1-5 TRBV5-1 TRBD1 16 many CASSFDGGQGNQPQHF TGCGCCAGCAGCTTCGACGGTGGACAGGGCAATCAGCCCCAGCATTTT
TRBJ1-1 TRBV5-6 . 16 many CASSLQTGESNTEAFF TGTGCCAGCAGCTTGCAGACAGGAGAGTCGAACACTGAAGCTTTCTTT
TRBJ2-3 TRBV20-1 TRBD2 15 few CSARGTSGYTDTQYF TGCAGTGCTAGAGGGACTAGCGGTTACACAGATACGCAGTATTTT
TRBJ1-2 TRBV20-1 . 14 many CSAFHSGPSGGYTF TGCAGTGCTTTCCACTCCGGGCCCTCAGGGGGCTACACCTTC
TRBJ2-3 TRBV20-1 . 15 many CSARDFRGNTDTQYF TGCAGTGCTAGGGACTTTCGCGGAAACACAGATACGCAGTATTTT
TRBJ2-1 TRBV11-2 TRBD2 16 many CASSGLAGVSYNEQFF TGTGCCAGCAGTGGACTAGCGGGAGTCTCCTACAATGAGCAGTTCTTC
TRBJ2-7 TRBV28 TRBD1 14 many CASSLTGASYEQYF TGTGCCAGCAGTTTAACAGGGGCGTCCTACGAGCAGTACTTC
TRBJ2-5 TRBV15 . 13 many CATRGWAEETQYF TGTGCCACCAGGGGGTGGGCGGAAGAGACCCAGTACTTC
TRBJ1-5 TRBV2 . 14 many CASSETGPTGPQHF TGTGCCAGCAGTGAAACCGGGCCGACGGGGCCCCAGCATTTT
TRBJ1-5 TRBV28 . 12 . CASSLRGQPQHF TGTGCCAGCAGTCTGCGGGGTCAGCCCCAGCATTTT
TRBJ2-2 TRBV5-6 . 16 . CASSLKPQGEAGSCFF .
TRBJ2-7 TRBV28 . 15 many CASRQGRTPTYEQYF TGTGCCAGCCGGCAGGGGCGAACCCCGACCTACGAGCAGTACTTC
TRBJ2-7 TRBV4-2 . 15 many CASSQGTGPSYEQYF TGTGCCAGCAGCCAAGGCACAGGGCCCTCCTACGAGCAGTACTTC
TRBJ2-7 TRBV5-1 TRBD1 13 many CASSLIDRGEQYF TGTGCCAGCAGCCTCATCGACAGGGGCGAGCAGTACTTC
TRBJ1-5 TRBV5-3 . 14 . CASSLDGAPWPQHF TGTGCCAGCAGCTTGGATGGGGCGCCCTGGCCCCAGCATTTT
TRBJ2-5 TRBV6-5 . 12 many CASSYVGETQYF TGTGCCAGCAGTTACGTGGGGGAGACCCAGTACTTC
TRBJ2-1 TRBV5-1 . 15 many CASSLQGSSYNEQFF TGCGCCAGCAGCTTGCAGGGTAGCTCCTACAATGAGCAGTTCTTC
TRBJ1-1 TRBV2 . 17 many CASSEVRRDRRNTEAFF TGTGCCAGCAGTGAGGTTAGGAGGGACCGGAGGAACACTGAAGCTTTCTTT
TRBJ2-3 TRBV5-1 . 14 many CASSLGQPTDTQYF TGCGCCAGCAGCTTGGGTCAGCCCACAGATACGCAGTATTTT
TRBJ1-1 TRBV12-5 . 13 many CASGAPWNTEAFF TGTGCTAGTGGTGCCCCGTGGAACACTGAAGCTTTCTTT
TRBJ2-5 TRBV29-1 . 12 many CSNMGGGETQYF TGCAGTAATATGGGGGGCGGAGAGACCCAGTACTTC
TRBJ2-7 TRBV20-1 . 13 many CSASVGGSYEQYF TGCAGTGCTAGTGTAGGGGGCTCCTACGAGCAGTACTTC